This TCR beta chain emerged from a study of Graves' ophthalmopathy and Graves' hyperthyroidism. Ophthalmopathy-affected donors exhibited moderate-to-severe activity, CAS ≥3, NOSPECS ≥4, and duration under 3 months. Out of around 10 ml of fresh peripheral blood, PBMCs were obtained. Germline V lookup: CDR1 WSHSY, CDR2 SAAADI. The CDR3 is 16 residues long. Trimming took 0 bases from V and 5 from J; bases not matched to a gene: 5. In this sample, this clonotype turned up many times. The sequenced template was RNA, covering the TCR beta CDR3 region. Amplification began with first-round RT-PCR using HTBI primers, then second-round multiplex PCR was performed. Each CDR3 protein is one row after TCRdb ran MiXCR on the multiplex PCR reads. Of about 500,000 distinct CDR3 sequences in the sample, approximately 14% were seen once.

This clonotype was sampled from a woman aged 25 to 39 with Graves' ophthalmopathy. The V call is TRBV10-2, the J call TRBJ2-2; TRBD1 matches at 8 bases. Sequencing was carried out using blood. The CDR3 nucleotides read TGCGCCAGCAGTGAGTCGAGGACAGGGTGGACCGGGGAGCTGTTTTTT. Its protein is CASSESRTGWTGELFF.